This T cell receptor beta chain was recovered during a study of blood T cell repertoires in COVID-19. Trimming stripped 1 base from V and 1 base from J, with 13 bases between. The V gene's germline CDR1 is MGHDK and CDR2 SYGVNS. CDR3 length equals 16 residues. In the original processing: For nucleated cells, counts were estimated from reference gene primer amplification. Method: immunoSEQ multiplex PCR; TCRdb's copy keeps in-frame clones and lacks some. The D gene and trimming were derived from the DNA, and the V and J assignments and clone size from that table. This sample has roughly 430,000 clones, with around 90% found just once. Study members were between about 18 and 95 years old and lived in about two dozen US regions. Participant-given clinical history determined each cohort assignment.

Sequencing was done on a sample of PBMCs or T cells enriched from blood (not recorded which). The genes are TRBV25-1 and TRBJ1-2, with D maybe TRBD1 (5 bases). The sequence was collected from a woman aged 40 to 50 with acute COVID-19. DNA for the CDR3: TGTGCCAGCAGTGAATTGAATAGGGGAAATAACTATGGCTACACCTTC. Its translation: CASSELNRGNNYGYTF.